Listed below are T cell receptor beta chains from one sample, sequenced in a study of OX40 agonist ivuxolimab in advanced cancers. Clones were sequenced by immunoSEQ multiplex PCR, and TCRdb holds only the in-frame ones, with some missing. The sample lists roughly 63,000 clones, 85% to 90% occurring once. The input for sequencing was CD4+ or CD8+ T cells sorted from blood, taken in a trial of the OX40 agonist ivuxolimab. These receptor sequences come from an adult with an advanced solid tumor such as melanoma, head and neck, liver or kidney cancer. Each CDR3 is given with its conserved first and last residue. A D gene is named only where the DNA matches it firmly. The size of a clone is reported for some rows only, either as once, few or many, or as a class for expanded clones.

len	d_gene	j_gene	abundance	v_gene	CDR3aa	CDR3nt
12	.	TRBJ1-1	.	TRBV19	CASSGGGSEAFF	TGTGCCAGTAGTGGAGGGGGGTCTGAAGCTTTCTTT
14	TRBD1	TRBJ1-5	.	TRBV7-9	CASSPTGVAQPQHF	TGTGCCAGCAGCCCTACAGGGGTGGCTCAGCCCCAGCATTTT
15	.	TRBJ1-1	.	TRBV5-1	CASSLGAGMNTEAFF	TGCGCCAGCAGCTTGGGCGCGGGAATGAACACTGAAGCTTTCTTT
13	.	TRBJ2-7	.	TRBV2	CASSDGRGNEQYF	TGTGCCAGCAGTGACGGCAGGGGTAACGAGCAGTACTTC
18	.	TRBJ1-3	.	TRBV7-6	CASSLLTRTAGSGNTIYF	TGTGCCAGCAGCTTATTGACAAGGACGGCGGGGTCTGGAAACACCATATATTTT
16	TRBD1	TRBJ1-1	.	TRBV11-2	CASSLVGQGLNTEAFF	TGTGCCAGCAGCTTAGTGGGACAGGGCCTGAACACTGAAGCTTTCTTT
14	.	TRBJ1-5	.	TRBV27	CASSLSGGNQPQHF	TGTGCCAGCAGTTTAAGCGGGGGTAATCAGCCCCAGCATTTT
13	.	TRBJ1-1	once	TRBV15	CATTGTMNTEAFF	TGTGCCACCACCGGGACAATGAACACTGAAGCTTTCTTT
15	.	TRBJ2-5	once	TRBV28	CASTRGGNYQETQYF	TGTGCCAGCACCCGAGGTGGCAATTACCAAGAGACCCAGTACTTC
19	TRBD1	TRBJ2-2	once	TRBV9	CASSETGTGALGSAGELFF	TGTGCCAGCAGCGAGACCGGGACAGGGGCTTTGGGATCAGCCGGGGAGCTGTTTTTT
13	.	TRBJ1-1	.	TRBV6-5	CASSWRQLTEAFF	TGTGCCAGCAGTTGGCGGCAGCTCACTGAAGCTTTCTTT
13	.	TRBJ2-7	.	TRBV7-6	CASSLAGDYEQYF	TGTGCCAGCAGCTTAGCCGGGGACTACGAGCAGTACTTC
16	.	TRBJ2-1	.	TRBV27	CASSLSIAESYNEQFF	TGTGCCAGCAGTTTATCGATAGCGGAGTCTTACAATGAGCAGTTCTTC
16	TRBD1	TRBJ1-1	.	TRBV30	CAWSDGTGRMNTEAFF	TGTGCCTGGAGTGACGGGACAGGGCGAATGAACACTGAAGCTTTCTTT